Sequencing of this TCR beta chain was carried out in a study of CD8 T cells in ankylosing spondylitis. Each TCR beta library was made by quantitative 5'-RACE that incorporated molecular barcodes. From the 5' RACE reads, TCRdb called clonotypes with MiXCR, one entry per CDR3 protein. Among about 440,000 distinct CDR3 sequences, 15% to 20% were seen once, and the ten largest hold around 0.92%. As regards this clonotype: What it binds is not known.

General observations from the study: Apparently characteristic of ankylosing spondylitis blood was a TCR beta motif (about 8 highly homologous variants). Disease-linked clones reportedly showed significant enrichment in matched ankylosing spondylitis synovial fluid.

Sequenced sample: blood, either unsorted or a sorted T cell fraction (not recorded which). The clonotype comes from a male donor with ankylosing spondylitis.

The CDR3 sequence is CASSYGGSGQETQYF. The DNA for the CDR3 is TGTGCCAGCAGTTACGGGGGATCTGGCCAAGAGACCCAGTACTTC. The J gene is TRBJ2-5, the V gene TRBV6-5; D may match TRBD1 or TRBD2 (5 bases each). The V gene's germline CDR1 is MNHEY and CDR2 SVGAGI. The CDR3 sequence is 15 residues long. The V end lost 2 bases, the J end lost 1 base, and 11 bases lay between the germline ends.